This T cell receptor beta chain is drawn from a study of blood T cell repertoires in COVID-19. V lost 7 bases to trimming and J lost 12 bases; unmatched junction nucleotides: 10. The CDR3 loop spans 12 amino acids. From germline, CDR1 is MNHEY and CDR2 SVGAGI. Under the authors' procedure: Nucleated cell number was recorded as an estimate derived from reference gene primer amplification. Some clones are missing from TCRdb's copy, which holds only in-frame ones; the method was immunoSEQ multiplex PCR. D and trimming were read from the DNA, whereas the V and J calls and clone size are those reported in that table. This sample has about 220,000 clones, with roughly 81% found just once.

The clonotype originates from a man aged 50-59 years who had recovered from COVID-19. Source material: peripheral blood. V and J are TRBV6-5 and TRBJ1-2; 8 bases align to TRBD1. The CDR3 sequence is CASKTRTGWNTF. The CDR3 region has the DNA TGTGCCAGCAAGACCCGGACAGGGTGGAACACCTTC.